The source of this T cell receptor (beta chain) is a study of PD-1 blockade in mismatch repair-deficient tumors. Produced via immunoSEQ multiplex PCR; TCRdb's table is partial and in-frame only. The sample includes around 49,000 clones, around three quarters seen only once; the top ten take around 3.3%. Points on this clone: Its antigen is undetermined.

CDR3 length: 14 residues. Germline V gene data show CDR1 as SGHTA and CDR2 as FQGNSA. Trimming stripped 0 bases from V and 5 bases from J, with 10 bases between. Findings of the study overall: Tumor-resident clones, often undetectable pretreatment in blood, expanded then contracted after pembrolizumab.

The sample here was PBMCs, taken before pembrolizumab treatment. The sequence came from an adult with mismatch repair-deficient cancer. V and J are TRBV7-2 and TRBJ1-1; D possibly corresponds to TRBD1 (5 bases). As DNA, the CDR3 is TGTGCCAGCAGCTTAGCTTCAGGGCGGACTGAAGCTTTCTTT. Amino acids: CASSLASGRTEAFF.